A selection of T cell receptor beta chains follows, all from one sample in a study of TIL therapy for anti-PD-1-resistant metastatic lung cancer. Using immunoSEQ multiplex PCR, the repertoire was profiled, and TCRdb retains in-frame clones only, with some absent. This table holds tens of thousands of clones, 70% to 85% found once. The sequences come from tumor tissue, collected at baseline. All receptors derive from a person between 25 and 79 years old with non-small cell lung cancer. Both conserved end residues are part of each CDR3. D genes are given only for firm matches. A clone size is listed for some rows: how often the clone was seen (once, few, many), or a class if it is expanded.

clone_size j_call d_call v_call cdr3_nt cdr3_aa
- TRBJ1-4 - TRBV11-2 TGTGCCAGCAGCTTAGATGGAGTAAAGGCAGAGGCACTGTTTTTT CASSLDGVKAEALFF
once TRBJ2-7 - TRBV5-1 TGCGCCAGCAGCAGGACCCGACCCACCTACGAGCAGTACTTC CASSRTRPTYEQYF
- TRBJ2-5 - TRBV9 TGTGCCAGCAGCGTTAGGGAGGAGACCCAGTACTTC CASSVREETQYF
few TRBJ1-5 - TRBV7-2 TGTGCCAGCAGCTTAGTGGCAGGCGGCGTTTCCAATCAGCCCCAGCATTTT CASSLVAGGVSNQPQHF
- TRBJ1-5 TRBD1 TRBV15 TGTGCCACCAGCACGACAGGGCTGGGCGATCAGCCCCAGCATTTT CATSTTGLGDQPQHF
- TRBJ1-5 - TRBV5-1 TGCGCCAGCAGCCGCGACGGTGATCAGCCCCAGCATTTT CASSRDGDQPQHF
- TRBJ1-2 - TRBV10-3 TGTGCCACTATATTAGGGGTGGGCTATGGCTACACCTTC CATILGVGYGYTF
- TRBJ2-3 - TRBV18 TGTGCCAGCTCACCAAAAACAGGGTCAGATACGCAGTATTTT CASSPKTGSDTQYF
- TRBJ2-1 - TRBV6-5 TGTGCCAGCAATCGGGAGCGGTCCCCCTACAATGAGCAGTTCTTC CASNRERSPYNEQFF
- TRBJ1-1 - TRBV7-9 TGTGCCAGCAGCTTAGGTTCCACTGAAGCTTTCTTT CASSLGSTEAFF
- TRBJ2-7 TRBD2 TRBV2 TGTGCCAGCAGTGGAGGGACTAGCGGGATTCACGAGCAGTACTTC CASSGGTSGIHEQYF
- TRBJ1-1 - TRBV5-6 TGTGCCAGCAGCTCGATAGGAAACACTGAAGCTTTCTTT CASSSIGNTEAFF
- TRBJ1-4 - TRBV19 TGTGCCAGTAGTACTATTCAGGAAAGAGATGAAAAACTGTTTTTT CASSTIQERDEKLFF
once TRBJ2-1 - TRBV18 TGTGCCAGCTCACCGGGCCTAGCAACTTTTGATGAGCAGTTCTTC CASSPGLATFDEQFF
- TRBJ2-7 TRBD2 TRBV5-1 TGCGCCAGCAGCTTACTAGCGGGAAACTCCTACGAGCAGTACTTC CASSLLAGNSYEQYF
- TRBJ2-7 - TRBV7-2 TGTGCCAGCAGGGACGGCGGGGCCTACGAGCAGTACTTC CASRDGGAYEQYF
- TRBJ2-2 - TRBV18 TGTGCCAGCTCACCGAGTGGGGAGCTGTTTTTT CASSPSGELFF
- TRBJ1-6 - TRBV19 TGTGCCAGTAGTCCCGGGACAACCTATAATTCACCCCTCCACTTT CASSPGTTYNSPLHF
- TRBJ2-4 - TRBV19 TGTGCCAGTGGTGGGCCTAGGGAAACCAAAAACATTCAGTACTTC CASGGPRETKNIQYF
- TRBJ2-5 - TRBV29-1 TGCAGCGTTGACTCATATGAGACCCAGTACTTC CSVDSYETQYF
- TRBJ1-5 - TRBV7-7 TGTGCTAGCAGCCCGCGAACCGGGACACTTCCCTATAGCAATCAGCCCCAGCATTTT CASSPRTGTLPYSNQPQHF
- TRBJ2-3 - TRBV13 TGTGCCAGCAGCTTGCTACCCCCCGCGGGCCGATCCACAGATACGCAGTATTTT CASSLLPPAGRSTDTQYF
- TRBJ2-1 - TRBV2 TGTGCCAGCAGTGACAACGATCCACTAAGCTCCTACAATGAGCAGTTCTTC CASSDNDPLSSYNEQFF
many TRBJ2-1 - TRBV15 TGTGCCACCAGCAGAGATTACGGGGCCGATGAGCAGTTCTTC CATSRDYGADEQFF
- TRBJ2-7 - TRBV29-1 TGCAGCGTTCGAGAAGGGACCTACGAGCAGTACTTC CSVREGTYEQYF